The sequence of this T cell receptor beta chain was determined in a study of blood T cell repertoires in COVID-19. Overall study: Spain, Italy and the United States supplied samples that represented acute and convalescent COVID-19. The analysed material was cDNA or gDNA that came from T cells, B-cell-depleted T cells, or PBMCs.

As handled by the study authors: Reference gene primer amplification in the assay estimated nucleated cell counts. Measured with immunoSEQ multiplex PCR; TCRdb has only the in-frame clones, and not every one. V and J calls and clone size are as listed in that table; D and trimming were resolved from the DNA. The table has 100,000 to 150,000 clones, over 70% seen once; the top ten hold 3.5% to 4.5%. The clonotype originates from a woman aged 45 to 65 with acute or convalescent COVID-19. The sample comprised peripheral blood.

The CDR3 is CASRVTGGISYNSPLHF. CDR3 nucleotides: TGTGCCAGCAGGGTCACAGGGGGCATCTCCTATAATTCACCCCTCCACTTT. The chain employs TRBV5-5 and TRBJ1-6; TRBD1 aligns across 9 bases. With 5 bases clipped from V and 0 bases from J, the junction kept 6 bases outside the gene matches. The CDR3 runs to 17 residues. Germline V CDR1 and CDR2: SGHKS, YYEKEE (reference sequence).